This TCR beta chain was obtained from a study of blood T cell repertoires in COVID-19. In the study overall: COVID-19 samples from acute and convalescent phases originated in the United States, Italy and Spain. PBMCs, B-cell-depleted T cells, or T cells provided the cDNA or gDNA that made up the material.

Authors' analysis steps: The assay estimated nucleated cells by amplifying reference gene primers. Using immunoSEQ multiplex PCR, the repertoire was profiled, and TCRdb retains in-frame clones only, with some absent. V and J calls and clone size are copied from that table; D and trimming were computed from the DNA. Among over 150,000 clones, roughly 84% were seen once, and the ten largest hold about 13%. This clone appeared a few times. The sample holds other DNA sequences that translate to the same CDR3. The V gene's germline CDR1 is KGHSH and CDR2 LQKENI. Trimming removed 2 bases from V and 6 bases from J, with 10 bases in between. The CDR3 length is 14 residues.

This TCR was sampled from a human donor in a cohort sampled during active COVID-19. This chain uses TRBV18 with TRBJ2-2; TRBD2 might be the D (5 bases). The specimen sequenced was peripheral blood. Written as DNA, the CDR3 is TGTGCCAGCTCACCATACGGGGAAGCCGGGGAGCTGTTTTTT. It yields the protein CASSPYGEAGELFF.